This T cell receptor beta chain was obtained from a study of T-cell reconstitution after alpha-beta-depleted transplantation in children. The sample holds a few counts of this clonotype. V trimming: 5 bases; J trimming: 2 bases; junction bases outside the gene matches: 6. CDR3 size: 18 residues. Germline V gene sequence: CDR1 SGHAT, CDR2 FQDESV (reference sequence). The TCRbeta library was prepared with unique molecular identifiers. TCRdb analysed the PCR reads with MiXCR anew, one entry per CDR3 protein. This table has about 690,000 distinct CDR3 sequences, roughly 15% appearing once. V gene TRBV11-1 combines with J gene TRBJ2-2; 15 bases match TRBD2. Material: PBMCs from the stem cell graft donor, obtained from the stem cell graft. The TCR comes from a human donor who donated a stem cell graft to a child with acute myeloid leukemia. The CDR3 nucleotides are TGTGCCAGCAGCCTCCCGGGACTAGCGGGGGGTAACACCGGGGAGCTGTTTTTT. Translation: CASSLPGLAGGNTGELFF.